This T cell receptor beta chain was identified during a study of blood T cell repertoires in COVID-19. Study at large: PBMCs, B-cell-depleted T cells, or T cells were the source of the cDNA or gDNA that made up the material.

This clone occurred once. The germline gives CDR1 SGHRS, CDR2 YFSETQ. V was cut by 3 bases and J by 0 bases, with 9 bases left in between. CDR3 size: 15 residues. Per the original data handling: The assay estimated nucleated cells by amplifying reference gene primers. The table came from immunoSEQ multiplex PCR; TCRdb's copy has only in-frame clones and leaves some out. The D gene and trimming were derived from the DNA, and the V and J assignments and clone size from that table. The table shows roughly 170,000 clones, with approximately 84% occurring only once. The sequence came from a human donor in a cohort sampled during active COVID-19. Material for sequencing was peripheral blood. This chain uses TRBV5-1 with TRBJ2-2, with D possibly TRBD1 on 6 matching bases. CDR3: CASSSDSSNTGELFF. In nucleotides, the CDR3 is TGCGCCAGCAGCTCGGACAGCTCGAACACCGGGGAGCTGTTTTTT.